This T cell receptor (beta chain) was profiled in a study of cytomegalovirus exposure and HLA in healthy donors. About this clone: Antigen: not known.

Use of 60 Vbeta and 13 Jbeta primers characterized the PCR. TCRdb keeps only in-frame clones here, not all; method: immunoSEQ multiplex PCR. In the table there are some 180,000 clones, 77% of which are singletons. These donors counted as nominally healthy when sampled, but unrecorded immune exposures were likely. There are 12 residues in the CDR3. The germline V gene has CDR1 MNHEY and CDR2 SMNVEV (reference sequence). V shed 6 bases and J shed 6 bases, with 9 bases lying between them. Overall study results and limits: In a later analysis, productive TCRs from donors in an Asian-associated ancestry cluster reportedly carried fewer N-insertions than the cohort mean.

The chain has TRBV27 and TRBJ1-5, with D perhaps matching TRBD1 (5 bases). The sample taken for sequencing was PBMCs. The receptor comes from a woman aged 55-70 years in good health and CMV-seropositive. CDR3 bases: TGTGCCAGCAGGGATAGGGGTCAGCCCCAGCATTTT. It yields the protein CASRDRGQPQHF.